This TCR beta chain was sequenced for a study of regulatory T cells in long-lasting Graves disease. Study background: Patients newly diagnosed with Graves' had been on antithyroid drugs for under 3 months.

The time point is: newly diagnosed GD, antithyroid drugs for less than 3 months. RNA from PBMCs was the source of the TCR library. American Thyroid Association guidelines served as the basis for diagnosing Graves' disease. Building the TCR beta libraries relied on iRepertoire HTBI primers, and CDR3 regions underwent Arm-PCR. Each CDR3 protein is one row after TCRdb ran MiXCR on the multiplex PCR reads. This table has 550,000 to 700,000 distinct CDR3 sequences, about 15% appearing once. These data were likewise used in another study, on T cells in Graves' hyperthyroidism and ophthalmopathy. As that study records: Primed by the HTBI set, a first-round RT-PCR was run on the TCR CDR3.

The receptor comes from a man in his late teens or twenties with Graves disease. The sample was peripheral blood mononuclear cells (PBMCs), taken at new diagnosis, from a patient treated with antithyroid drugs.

Here the CDR3 reads CASSVFTSLSGELFF. As DNA, the CDR3 is TGTGCCAGCAGTGTATTTACCTCCCTATCCGGGGAGCTGTTTTTT. This rearrangement joins TRBV2 to TRBJ2-2, with D unclear. This CDR3 region has 15 residues. With 4 bases removed from V and 6 bases from J, the gap between germline ends came to 15 bases. Germline lookup yields CDR1 SNHLY and CDR2 FYNNEI.